The present entry profiles one TCR beta chain with its context. The sample belongs to a study of blood T cell repertoires in COVID-19. Turning to the study itself: Sample material is recorded as cDNA or gDNA derived from T cells, B-cell-depleted T cells, or PBMCs.

Repertoires were generated with immunoSEQ multiplex PCR, while TCRdb's copy carries only in-frame clones and drops some. The sample gives under 200,000 clones, over 75% of which show up once; approximately 11% is in the top ten. Germline assignment: CDR1 SNHLY and CDR2 FYNNEI. V was pared by 6 bases and J by 7 bases, with 19 bases between. The CDR3 has 14 amino acids. Cohort placement rested on clinical history that participants reported themselves. Recovered status applied to Cohort 3 donors who had two consecutive negative PCRs. It also applied to those with clearance or with symptom resolution. V and J are TRBV2 and TRBJ2-7, with a possible D match to TRBD1 (6 bases). This TCR derives from a man aged 50 or older who had recovered from COVID-19. Sequencing input: PBMCs or T cells enriched from blood (not recorded which). This CDR3 is CASRIHRVAEEQYF. The CDR3, as DNA: TGTGCCAGCAGAATCCACAGGGTGGCCGAGGAGCAGTACTTC.